The clone carrying this T cell receptor (beta chain) has a count of ten or more. Time point of the sample: persistent/refractory GD, antithyroid drugs over 5 years with positive TRAb. Following extraction of RNA from PBMCs, that RNA was used to make the TCR library. The V end lost 9 bases, the J end lost 14 bases, and 19 bases lay between the germline ends. CDR3 length: 11 residues. Germline CDR1 SNHLY, CDR2 FYNNEI. These data come from a study of regulatory T cells in long-lasting Graves disease. According to the study, TCR beta libraries were built with iRepertoire HTBI primers and CDR3-region Arm-PCR. MiXCR, run by TCRdb on the multiplex PCR reads, gives a single entry per CDR3 protein. The repertoire holds fewer than 400,000 distinct CDR3 sequences, more than 20% seen once, with about a fifth in the top ten.

This rearrangement joins TRBV2 to TRBJ1-1; TRBD1 might be the D (6 bases). This specimen consisted of peripheral blood mononuclear cells (PBMCs), obtained when the disease was refractory, from a patient treated with antithyroid drugs. This clonotype was obtained from a female donor with Graves disease. The CDR3 DNA sequence: TGTGCCAGTCGCGCGGGGGCCCTGGGGTTCTTT. As protein: CASRAGALGFF.